This TCR beta chain was sequenced for a study of blood T cells in healthy people across ages. Study results and caveats: In these data, TCR beta diversity tracked strongly with naive T cell percentage. Per million T cells, TCR beta diversity dropped about linearly as age rose.

Using a J-beta primer mix together with a sample-barcoded 5' primer, a second PCR was run for roughly 6 to 12 cycles. TCRdb itself ran the 5' RACE reads through MiXCR, one entry per CDR3 protein. The sample records about 1.8 million distinct CDR3 sequences, 49% being singletons. Regarding this clonotype: Its antigen remains unidentified.

The study drew donors from healthy Caucasian individuals in Russia aged about 6 to 90. After removal of 1 base from V and 3 bases from J, the junction contained 11 bases not matched to a gene. Germline lookup yields CDR1 MNHNY and CDR2 SVGAGI (reference sequence). The CDR3 extends over 17 amino acids. The sequenced sample was blood. This clonotype was obtained from a woman aged 40 to 55 in good health. V and J are TRBV6-6 and TRBJ1-2; 7 positions match TRBD1. CDR3 coding DNA: TGTGCCAGCAGTTACTTCCCGGTGACAGGGACCCACTATGGCTACACCTTC. Protein: CASSYFPVTGTHYGYTF.